The 18 T cell receptor beta chains presented below share a single source sample, sequenced in a study of Ad26.COV2.S vaccination and SARS-CoV-2 variants. This table comes from immunoSEQ multiplex PCR, and its TCRdb copy is limited to in-frame clones, with some not included. The data contain about 420,000 clones, approximately 87% of them seen just once; the ten biggest clones take up less than 4.5%. Regarding treatment: some 19 received Ad26.COV2.S at low or high dose, single or two shots; several received placebo; per-sample allocation not given. Sampling was performed 63 days after the first vaccine or placebo injection. Sample: peripheral blood, taken in a trial of Ad26.COV2.S vaccine versus placebo. The receptors originated from a person aged 18-60 years who received the Ad26.COV2.S COVID-19 vaccine or a placebo.

The chain employs TRBV30 and TRBJ2-6; a possible D gene is TRBD1 (5 bases). The V gene's germline CDR1 is GTSNPN and CDR2 SVGIG (reference sequence). Trimming left V 3 bases short and J 3 bases short, with 15 bases between. CDR3 length: 16 residues. CDR3 DNA: TGTGCCTGGAGGACAGTATCGCGAGTTGGGGCCAACGTCCTGACTTTC. This encodes CAWRTVSRVGANVLTF.

Worth noting for this clone: The sample holds other DNA sequences that translate to the same CDR3. This sequence joins TRBV27 and TRBJ1-4, with 8 bases that match TRBD1. Germline-derived CDR1 and CDR2 are MNHEY and SMNVEV (reference sequence). This CDR3 region has 14 residues. Unmatched junction bases numbered 7, after V lost 5 bases and J lost 8 bases. CDR3 DNA sequence: TGTGCCAGCAGTCCCCAGGGGGCGGGCGAAAAACTGTTTTTT. This gives the protein CASSPQGAGEKLFF.

This chain joins TRBV7-9 and TRBJ2-2; D may be TRBD2 (6 bases). Trimming removed 4 bases from V and 1 base from J, with 13 bases in between. The CDR3 covers 16 residues. Germline CDR1 is SEHNR and CDR2 is FQNEAQ (reference sequence). The CDR3 here is CASSWKGGVNTGELFF. CDR3 sequence (DNA): TGTGCCAGCAGCTGGAAAGGAGGGGTGAACACCGGGGAGCTGTTTTTT.

The V and J genes are TRBV23-1 and TRBJ1-4; D is unresolved. TRBV23-1 is designated an ORF whose function remains uncertain. This CDR3 comprises 16 residues. V gave up 2 bases and J gave up 8 bases, with 18 bases separating them. CDR3 nucleotides: TGCGCCAGCAGTCAAAGCCCGGGGAGCGATCACGAAAAACTGTTTTTT. Amino acid sequence: CASSQSPGSDHEKLFF.

This clone was counted once. Other nucleotide sequences in the sample specify the same CDR3. The chain carries TRBV20-1 and TRBJ2-3; no definite D call. V was shortened by 5 bases and J by 3 bases, with 3 bases between the two germline ends. CDR1 DFQATT and CDR2 SNEGSKA come from the germline V gene (reference sequence). CDR3 length: 10 amino acids. This CDR3 reads CSAPTDTQYF. DNA for the CDR3: TGCAGTGCTCCAACAGATACGCAGTATTTT.

The chain carries TRBV5-4 and TRBJ2-5; the D gene is possibly TRBD2 (6 bases). This CDR3 spans 15 amino acids. Germline lookup yields CDR1 SGHNT and CDR2 YYREEE (reference sequence). Trimming took off 4 bases at V and 2 bases at J, with 15 bases between the two ends. The DNA of the CDR3 is TGTGCCAGCAGCAATGGACGGGGGAGGCAAGAGACCCAGTACTTC. Its protein product is CASSNGRGRQETQYF. Full variable domain (outside the CDR3, taken from reference TRBV5-4 and TRBJ2-5): ETGVTQSPTHLIKTRGQQVTLRCSSQSGHNTVSWYQQALGQGPQFIFQYYREEENGRGNFPPRFSGLQFPNYSSELNVNALELDDSALYLCASSNGRGRQETQYFGPGTRLLVL.

This sequence joins TRBV2 and TRBJ2-1; a possible D gene is TRBD2 (5 bases). Germline V gives CDR1 SNHLY, CDR2 FYNNEI. Trimming stripped 8 bases from V and 7 bases from J, with 15 bases between. The CDR3 totals 13 residues. CDR3 residues: CASGLLAANEQFF. CDR3 DNA: TGTGCCAGCGGGCTTCTAGCCGCTAATGAGCAGTTCTTC.

The rearrangement uses TRBV19 and TRBJ2-1; D may correspond to TRBD1 or TRBD2 (5 bases each). This CDR3 is built from 16 residues. Per the germline V gene, CDR1 is LNHDA and CDR2 is SQIVND (reference sequence). Trimming cost V 4 bases and J 0 bases, with 13 bases left between them. The CDR3 spells CASSRLGVSSYNEQFF. CDR3 sequence (DNA): TGTGCCAGTAGTAGGCTGGGGGTAAGCTCCTACAATGAGCAGTTCTTC. The full variable domain, rest sourced from reference TRBV19 and TRBJ2-1, is DGGITQSPKYLFRKEGQNVTLSCEQNLNHDAMYWYRQDPGQGLRLIYYSQIVNDFQKGDIAEGYSVSREKKESFPLTVTSAQKNPTAFYLCASSRLGVSSYNEQFFGPGTRLTVL.

J is TRBJ2-5 and V is TRBV9; D not resolved. This CDR3 region has 13 residues. Germline-derived CDR1 and CDR2 are SGDLS and YYNGEE. V lost 4 bases to trimming and J lost 4 bases, with 11 bases between them. The CDR3 bases are TGTGCCAGCAGCCAGACGGATGCAGAGACCCAGTACTTC. It yields the protein CASSQTDAETQYF.

The V call is TRBV7-9, the J call TRBJ2-2; D remains ambiguous. The germline CDR1 and CDR2 sequences are SEHNR and FQNEAQ (reference sequence). Trimming cost V 7 bases and J 6 bases, with 15 bases left between them. The CDR3 sequence is 14 residues long. The CDR3 nucleotides are TGTGCCAGCACCTTGGGGTTAACACCCGGGGAGCTGTTTTTT. This sequence encodes CASTLGLTPGELFF.

The genes are TRBV27 and TRBJ2-3; 7 bases align to TRBD1. The CDR3 consists of 16 residues. In germline, CDR1 is MNHEY, CDR2 SMNVEV (reference sequence). The junction had 11 bases not matched to a gene; V was cut back by 7 bases and J by 1 base. DNA for the CDR3: TGTGCCAGCACTCTATCGTGGACAGGAGGCACAGATACGCAGTATTTT. This translates into CASTLSWTGGTDTQYF.

This chain connects TRBV28 to TRBJ1-5; the D gene is possibly TRBD1 (6 bases). This CDR3 is 14 amino acids long. V was clipped by 3 bases and J by 5 bases, with 11 bases between them. Looked up from germline, CDR1 is MDHEN and CDR2 is SYDVKM. The CDR3 DNA reads TGTGCCAGCAGTTTCCCGGACAGATATCAGCCCCAGCATTTT. Translating it yields CASSFPDRYQPQHF.

The CDR3 DNA sequence: TGTGCCAGCAGCGCCGGGACTTCAGCCTATGGCTACACCTTC. This translates into CASSAGTSAYGYTF. The chain is built from TRBV9 and TRBJ1-2; D possibly corresponds to TRBD1 (5 bases). Trimming took 3 bases from V and 4 from J, leaving 13 bases between them. This CDR3 spans 14 amino acids. The germline V gene has CDR1 SGDLS and CDR2 YYNGEE.

This clone is a singleton in its sample. This chain links TRBV28 with TRBJ2-1; tentatively, D is TRBD1 (5 bases). Germline-derived CDR1 and CDR2 are MDHEN and SYDVKM. Trimming removed 11 bases from V and 0 bases from J, with 11 bases in between. The CDR3 extends over 13 amino acids. CDR3 in amino acids: CASQGNSYNEQFF. CDR3 sequence (DNA): TGTGCCTCCCAGGGCAACTCCTACAATGAGCAGTTCTTC.

This rearrangement joins TRBV4-2 to TRBJ2-1; 7 bases are a match to TRBD2. Losses at the gene ends were 1 base for V and 3 bases for J; bases not matched to a gene: 15. CDR3 length: 19 amino acids. Germline V gene data show CDR1 as LGHNA and CDR2 as YNFKEQ. The DNA for the CDR3 is TGTGCCAGCAGCCAAGGCCACCGAAGGGCGGGGGTAATCTACAATGAGCAGTTCTTC. It encodes CASSQGHRRAGVIYNEQFF.

V gene TRBV6-5 combines with J gene TRBJ2-5, with D perhaps matching TRBD2 (5 bases). Per the germline V gene, CDR1 is MNHEY and CDR2 is SVGAGI. The CDR3 spans 12 residues. The V gene lost 6 bases and the J gene lost 5 bases, with 10 bases spanning the gap. This chain's CDR3 is CASRRTGETQYF. The CDR3 DNA is TGTGCCAGCAGACGAACGGGGGAGACCCAGTACTTC.

This clone has just one count. V is TRBV7-9 and J is TRBJ1-3, with a tentative D call TRBD1 (6 bases). Looked up from germline, CDR1 is SEHNR and CDR2 is FQNEAQ (reference sequence). The CDR3 consists of 15 residues. Trimming cost V 10 bases and J 0 bases, with 16 bases left between them. The CDR3 region is CATTLIGGSGNTIYF. Here the CDR3 DNA reads TGTGCCACCACATTGATAGGGGGCTCTGGAAACACCATATATTTT.

V usage is TRBV2 and J usage is TRBJ2-2; 7 bases map to TRBD1. The CDR3 totals 15 residues. CDR1 and CDR2 (germline): SNHLY, FYNNEI. Losses at the gene ends were 3 bases for V and 5 bases for J; bases not matched to a gene: 6. CDR3 bases: TGTGCCAGCAGTGAGCCGACAGGGTTAACCGGGGAGCTGTTTTTT. Encoded protein: CASSEPTGLTGELFF. Full variable domain (rest looked up from reference TRBV2 and TRBJ2-2): EPEVTQTPSHQVTQMGQEVILRCVPISNHLYFYWYRQILGQKVEFLVSFYNNEISEKSEIFDDQFSVERPDGSNFTLKIRSTKLEDSAMYFCASSEPTGLTGELFFGEGSRLTVL.